Below are 7 T cell receptor beta chains sequenced from a single sample in a study of shared clonotypes between healthy human individuals. The table came from immunoSEQ multiplex PCR; TCRdb's copy has only in-frame clones and leaves some out. The top ten clones hold more than 0.1% of a sample with some 2,100,000 clones, nearly 97% of them seen once. Input material: naive CD4+ T cells sorted from blood. Described subset: CD45RA+ positively selected. These receptors all stem from a man younger than 30 in good health.

V and J are TRBV7-2 and TRBJ2-1; the D gene is possibly TRBD1 (6 bases). This CDR3 comprises 16 residues. Trimming took 5 bases from V and 3 from J, leaving 17 bases between them. Per the germline V gene, CDR1 is SGHTA and CDR2 is FQGNSA. CDR3 sequence reads: CASSLPTGRFYNEQFF. In DNA, the CDR3 is TGTGCCAGCAGCCTACCGACAGGTAGATTCTACAATGAGCAGTTCTTC.

The V call is TRBV5-6, the J call TRBJ2-3; tentatively, D is TRBD2 (5 bases). Trimming shortened V by 2 bases and J by 2 bases, and 12 bases separated the two germline ends. CDR1 and CDR2 from the germline V gene are SGHDT and YYEEEE. The CDR3 length is 15 residues. The CDR3 DNA follows: TGTGCCAGCAGCTTCGTAGGAGGAGTCACAGATACGCAGTATTTT. It is translated as CASSFVGGVTDTQYF.

This clone was seen a single time. This chain uses TRBV6-1 with TRBJ1-3; 8 bases fit TRBD1. The CDR3 totals 15 residues. Germline assignment: CDR1 MNHNS and CDR2 SASEGT. After removal of 5 bases from V and 4 bases from J, the junction contained 7 bases not matched to a gene. The CDR3 sequence is CASSMWTGTGNTIYF. The CDR3 DNA follows: TGTGCCAGCAGTATGTGGACAGGGACCGGAAACACCATATATTTT.

The genes are TRBV4-2 and TRBJ2-2, with TRBD2 matching over 9 bases. CDR3 length: 16 residues. The V gene end was trimmed by 0 bases and the J gene end by 6 bases; junction bases not matched to a gene: 5. Germline V lookup: CDR1 LGHNA, CDR2 YNFKEQ. The CDR3: CASSQDYGLASGELFF. CDR3 DNA: TGTGCCAGCAGCCAAGATTATGGACTAGCGTCCGGGGAGCTGTTTTTT.

This chain uses TRBV6-6 with TRBJ2-7; D gene unclear. V lost 6 bases, J lost 3 bases, and 9 bases lay in between. The V gene's germline CDR1 is MNHNY and CDR2 SVGAGI (reference sequence). CDR3 length: 12 amino acids. The CDR3 DNA reads as TGTGCCAGCAGCCCGACCTTCTACGAGCAGTACTTC. Translating gives CASSPTFYEQYF.

This clone was seen just once. J is TRBJ1-1 and V is TRBV5-1, with D uncertain. Looked up from germline, CDR1 is SGHRS and CDR2 is YFSETQ. Between the trimmed V and J ends, which lost 1 base and 5 bases, there was a span of 9 bases. This CDR3 region has 13 residues. CDR3 in amino acids: CASSLSEVTEAFF. DNA of the CDR3: TGCGCCAGCAGCTTGTCTGAGGTGACTGAAGCTTTCTTT.

This clone was detected only a few times. CDR3 in amino acids: CATREAKNIQYF. The DNA of the CDR3 is TGTGCCACCAGGGAAGCCAAAAACATTCAGTACTTC. This chain connects TRBV28 to TRBJ2-4; tentatively, D is TRBD1 (5 bases). V lost 10 bases and J lost 0, with 7 bases in between. Germline V gene lookup returns CDR1 MDHEN and CDR2 SYDVKM. This CDR3 is 12 amino acids long.